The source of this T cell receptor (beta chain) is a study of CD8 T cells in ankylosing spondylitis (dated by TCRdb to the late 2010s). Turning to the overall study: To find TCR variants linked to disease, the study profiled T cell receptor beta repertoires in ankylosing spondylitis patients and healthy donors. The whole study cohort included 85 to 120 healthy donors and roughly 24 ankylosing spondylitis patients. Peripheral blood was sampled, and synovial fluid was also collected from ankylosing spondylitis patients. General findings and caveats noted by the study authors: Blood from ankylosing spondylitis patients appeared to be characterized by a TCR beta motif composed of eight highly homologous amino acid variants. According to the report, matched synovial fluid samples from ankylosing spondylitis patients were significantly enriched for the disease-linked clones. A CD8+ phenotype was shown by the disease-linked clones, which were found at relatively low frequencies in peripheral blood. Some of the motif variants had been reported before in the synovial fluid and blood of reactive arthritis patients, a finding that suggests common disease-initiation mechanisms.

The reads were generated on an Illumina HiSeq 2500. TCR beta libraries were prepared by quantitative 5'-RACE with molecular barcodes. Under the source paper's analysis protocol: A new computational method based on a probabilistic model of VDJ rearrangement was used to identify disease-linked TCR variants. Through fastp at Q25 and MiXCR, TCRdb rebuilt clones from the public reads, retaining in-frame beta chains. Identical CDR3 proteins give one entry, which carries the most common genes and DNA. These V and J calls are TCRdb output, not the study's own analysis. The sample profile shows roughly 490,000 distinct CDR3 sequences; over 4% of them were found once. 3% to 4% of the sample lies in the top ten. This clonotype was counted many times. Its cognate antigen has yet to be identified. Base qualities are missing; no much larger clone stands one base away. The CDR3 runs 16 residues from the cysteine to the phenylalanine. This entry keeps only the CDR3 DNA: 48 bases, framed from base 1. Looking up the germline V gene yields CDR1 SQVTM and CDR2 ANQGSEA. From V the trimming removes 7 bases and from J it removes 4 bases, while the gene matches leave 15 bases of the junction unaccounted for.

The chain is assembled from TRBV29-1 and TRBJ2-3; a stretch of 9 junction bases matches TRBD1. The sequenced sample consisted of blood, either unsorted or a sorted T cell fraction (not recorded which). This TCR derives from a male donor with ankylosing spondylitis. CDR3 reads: CSAGTGSTQPPDTQYF. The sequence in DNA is TGCAGCGCTGGGACAGGGTCGACCCAACCACCAGATACGCAGTATTTT.